Given below is one T cell receptor (beta chain) in context. The data belong to a study of CD8 T cells in Susac syndrome. cDNA came from about 0.51 to 1 ug RNA primed by random hexamers. TCRdb fed the immunoSEQ multiplex PCR reads into MiXCR, producing one record per CDR3 protein. Of roughly 130,000 distinct CDR3 sequences in the sample, around 96% were seen once. Sequencing targeted TCR beta in T cells from blood (CD8+ and CD4+). Age- and sex-matched healthy donors served as the control group. Germline CDR1 reads SQVTM; CDR2 reads ANQGSEA. The CDR3 covers 13 residues. Trimming stripped 5 bases from V and 0 bases from J, with 8 bases between.

This receptor was identified in a human donor in good health. The V and J genes are TRBV29-1 and TRBJ1-5; D is unresolved. The specimen was CD4+ T cells from PBMCs. For the CDR3, the DNA is TGCAGCGTTCGTTACGATAGCAATCAGCCCCAGCATTTT. Encoded protein: CSVRYDSNQPQHF.